This is a list of T cell receptor beta chains from one sample in a study of shared clonotypes between healthy human individuals. Using immunoSEQ multiplex PCR, the repertoire was profiled, and TCRdb retains in-frame clones only, with some absent. The sample records around 1.1 million clones, approximately 80% being singletons. Sequencing was performed on memory CD4+ T cells from PBMCs. The receptors were gathered from a man younger than 35 in good health. Some clones in this sample may be carry-over from other donors' samples. Both conserved end residues are part of each CDR3. Each record gives: V gene, J gene, D gene, clone size, CDR3 DNA, CDR3 protein. A D gene is named only where the DNA matches it firmly. The size entry is marked missing in some rows and otherwise reads once, few, many or a size class.

TRBV7-3,TRBJ1-1,TRBD1,-,TGTGCCAGCAGCCCGACAGGGCGGAACACTGAAGCTTTCTTT,CASSPTGRNTEAFF
TRBV2,TRBJ2-1,TRBD1,-,TGTGCCAGCAGTAGGGGACAGGGGGCGCGAAATGAGCAGTTCTTC,CASSRGQGARNEQFF
TRBV6-1,TRBJ2-6,-,once,TGTGCCAGCAGTGAAAGATCTGGGGCCAACGTCCTGACTTTC,CASSERSGANVLTF
TRBV6-1,TRBJ2-5,TRBD1,-,TGTGCCAGCAGCTACAGGGGAGAGACCCAGTACTTC,CASSYRGETQYF
TRBV29-1,TRBJ1-1,-,-,TGCAGCGTTGAAGATCCCAGGTGGAACACTGAAGCTTTCTTT,CSVEDPRWNTEAFF
TRBV5-4,TRBJ1-5,-,-,TGTGCCAGCAGACGAATAGGTGACAATCAGCCCCAGCATTTT,CASRRIGDNQPQHF
TRBV28,TRBJ1-2,-,few,TGTGCCAGCAGTTTAATTTTGGGGGCGGAGAAGAATTATGGCTACACCTTC,CASSLILGAEKNYGYTF
TRBV7-2,TRBJ2-7,-,once,TGTGCCAGCAGCTTAATACCTTACGAGCAGTACTTC,CASSLIPYEQYF
TRBV5-6,TRBJ2-1,TRBD2,-,TGTGCCAGCAGCCTAGACCCGGCGGGGGAATTCTTC,CASSLDPAGEFF
TRBV5-4,TRBJ2-7,-,-,TGTGCCAGCAGTCAGGGGCGCTCCAAGGCGGGCGAGCAGTACTTC,CASSQGRSKAGEQYF
TRBV5-4,TRBJ2-7,TRBD1,once,TGTGCCAGCAGCTACCGACAGGGGGCGGGCGAGCAGTACTTC,CASSYRQGAGEQYF
TRBV4-2,TRBJ2-7,TRBD2,once,TGTGCCAGCAGCCCGTTGGTAGCGGGAGGGCCCTACGAGCAGTACTTC,CASSPLVAGGPYEQYF
TRBV27,TRBJ2-7,TRBD2,-,TGTGCCAGCAGTTTATCGTGGGTAGCGGGAGTCGAGCAGTACTTC,CASSLSWVAGVEQYF
TRBV18,TRBJ1-1,TRBD1,few,TGTGCCAGCTCACCAGGGACAGGGGGCACTGAAGCTTTCTTT,CASSPGTGGTEAFF
TRBV5-6,TRBJ2-7,TRBD2,-,TGTGCCAGCAGCCCGGGACTAACACGAGGCTACGAGCAGTACTTC,CASSPGLTRGYEQYF
TRBV13,TRBJ2-2,-,-,TGTGCCAGCAGCTCCCGGCAGAAAGGCCCCGGGGAGCTGTTTTTT,CASSSRQKGPGELFF